This TCR beta chain was recovered during a study of neurological immune-mediated disorders. The table lists this clonotype with many counts. The unsorted libraries had their origin in 2 million PBMCs stored at -80 C. J was trimmed by 3 bases and V by 1 base; bases with no gene match: 6. Germline V CDR1 and CDR2: SGHNT, YENEEA. The length of the CDR3 is 16 residues. MiXCR was run by TCRdb on the 5' RACE reads, yielding one entry per CDR3 protein. In the table there are about 46,000 distinct CDR3 sequences, around 2.9% of which are singletons. V usage is TRBV11-3 and J usage is TRBJ1-1, with 9 bases fitting TRBD1. The sample consisted of PBMCs. This TCR derives from a woman between 50 and 59 years old with multiple sclerosis. The CDR3 DNA follows: TGTGCCAGCAGCTTAGGTTCCGGGACAGGGTACACTGAAGCTTTCTTT. The encoded protein is CASSLGSGTGYTEAFF.